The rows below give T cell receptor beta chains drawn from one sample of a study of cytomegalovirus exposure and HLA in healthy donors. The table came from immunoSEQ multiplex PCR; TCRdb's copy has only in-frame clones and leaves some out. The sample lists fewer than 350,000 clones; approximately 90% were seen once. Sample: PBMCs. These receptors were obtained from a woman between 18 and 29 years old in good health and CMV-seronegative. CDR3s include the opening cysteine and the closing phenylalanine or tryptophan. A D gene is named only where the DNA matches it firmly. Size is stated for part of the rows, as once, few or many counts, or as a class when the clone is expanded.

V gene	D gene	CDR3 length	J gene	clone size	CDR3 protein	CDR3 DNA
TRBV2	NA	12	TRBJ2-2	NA	CGLRGGIGELFF	TGTGGCCTAAGGGGGGGGATCGGGGAGCTGTTTTTT
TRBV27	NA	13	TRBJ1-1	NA	CASRPLHMAEAFF	TGTGCCAGCAGGCCCCTCCACATGGCTGAAGCTTTCTTT
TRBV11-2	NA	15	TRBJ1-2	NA	CASSARGQDPYGYTF	TGTGCCAGCAGCGCTCGCGGACAAGACCCCTATGGCTACACCTTC
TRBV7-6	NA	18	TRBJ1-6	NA	CASSQNLGQPGRNSPLHF	TGTGCCAGCAGCCAAAATCTCGGACAGCCTGGGCGAAATTCACCCCTCCACTTT
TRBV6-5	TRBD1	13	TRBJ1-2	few	CASSSGGDYGYTF	TGTGCCAGCAGTTCAGGGGGCGACTATGGCTACACCTTC
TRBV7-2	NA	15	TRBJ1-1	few	CASSFGFGRNTEAFF	TGTGCCAGCAGCTTCGGTTTCGGGAGGAACACTGAAGCTTTCTTT
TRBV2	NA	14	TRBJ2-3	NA	CASRRTSSTDTQYF	TGTGCCAGCAGACGAACATCTAGCACAGATACGCAGTATTTT
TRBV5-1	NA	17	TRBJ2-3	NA	CASSLRRGAPNTDTQYF	TGCGCCAGCAGCTTAAGGAGGGGTGCCCCCAACACAGATACGCAGTATTTT
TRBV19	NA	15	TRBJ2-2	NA	CASSIDLWYTGELFF	TGTGCCAGTAGTATAGATCTATGGTACACCGGGGAGCTGTTTTTT
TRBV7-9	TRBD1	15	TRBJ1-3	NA	CASRKTGISGNTIYF	TGTGCCAGCAGAAAGACAGGGATCTCTGGAAACACCATATATTTT
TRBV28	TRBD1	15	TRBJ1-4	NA	CASSLWETTGEKLFF	TGTGCCAGCAGTTTATGGGAGACGACAGGGGAAAAACTGTTTTTT
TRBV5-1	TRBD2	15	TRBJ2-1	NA	CASSFGGSGYNEQFF	TGCGCCAGCAGCTTCGGCGGGAGCGGCTACAATGAGCAGTTCTTC
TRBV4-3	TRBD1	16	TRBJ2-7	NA	CASSQEIGTGTYEQYF	TGCGCCAGCAGCCAAGAGATCGGGACAGGGACCTACGAGCAGTACTTC
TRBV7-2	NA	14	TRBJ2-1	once	CASSLAGGHNEQFF	TGTGCCAGCAGCTTAGCGGGTGGGCACAATGAGCAGTTCTTC
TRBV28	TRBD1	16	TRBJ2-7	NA	CASSLHIRDRGYEQYF	TGTGCCAGCAGTTTACATATCCGGGACAGGGGCTACGAGCAGTACTTC
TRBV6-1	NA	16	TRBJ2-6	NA	CASSESWGAGANVLTF	TGTGCCAGCAGTGAGTCTTGGGGGGCTGGGGCCAACGTCCTGACTTTC
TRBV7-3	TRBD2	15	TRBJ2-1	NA	CASSFGLAAYNEQFF	TGTGCCAGCAGCTTTGGGCTAGCGGCTTACAATGAGCAGTTCTTC
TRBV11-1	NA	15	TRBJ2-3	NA	CASSRGEGLTDTQYF	TGTGCCAGCAGCAGGGGGGAGGGATTGACAGATACGCAGTATTTT